This T cell receptor beta chain was sequenced during a study of beta chain features in type 1 diabetes. Study observations and caveats: In comparison with healthy donors, patients had naive, central memory and Treg TCRB repertoires that appeared more similar. When Type 1 diabetes patients were examined, their TCRB CDR3s proved moderately but significantly shorter in all four CD4+ subsets.

V was cut by 2 bases and J by 6 bases, with 12 bases left in between. This CDR3 contains 14 residues. Germline V lookup: CDR1 SGHRS, CDR2 YFSETQ. As to this clone: Antigen specificity is unknown.

Expressed TCRB transcripts were sequenced because the entire RNA isolate underwent reverse transcription. Profiling relied on immunoSEQ multiplex PCR, and the TCRdb table lists in-frame clones only, not all of them. The sample includes 300,000 to 350,000 clones, roughly 13% seen only once; the top ten take nearly 0.015%. The sample comprised naive CD4+ T cells from blood. The chain employs TRBV5-1 and TRBJ2-1; a possible D gene is TRBD2 (6 bases). The sequence derives from a woman under 30 with type 1 diabetes. CDR3 DNA sequence: TGCGCCAGCAGCTTTAATCAGGGACTCAATGAGCAGTTCTTC. Residues: CASSFNQGLNEQFF.